Listed below are T cell receptor beta chains from one sample, sequenced in a study of T cells in Graves' hyperthyroidism and ophthalmopathy. A single record per CDR3 protein comes from TCRdb applying MiXCR to the multiplex PCR reads. The sample has about 760,000 distinct CDR3 sequences, about 35% seen once. Sequenced sample: blood. The receptor source for this set is a middle-aged woman with Graves' hyperthyroidism. The CDR3 runs from the conserved cysteine through the conserved F or W. D genes are given only for firm matches. The size field is filled for only some rows; it gives once, few, many or a size class.

d_call j_call v_call cdr3_length clone_size cdr3_aa cdr3_nt
TRBD1 TRBJ1-5 TRBV19 16 many CASSSRGDRVAQPQHF TGTGCCAGTAGTTCCCGGGGAGACAGGGTGGCTCAGCCCCAGCATTTT
. TRBJ1-1 TRBV5-5 13 many CASSLYRETEAFF TGTGCCAGCAGCTTGTACAGGGAAACTGAAGCTTTCTTT
. TRBJ1-2 TRBV9 15 many CASSVAPRTDNGYTF TGTGCCAGCAGCGTAGCGCCCAGGACAGACAATGGCTACACCTTC
. TRBJ1-4 TRBV11-2 14 . CASSSPKSNEKLFF TGTGCCAGCAGCTCGCCCAAATCTAATGAAAAACTGTTTTTT
TRBD1 TRBJ1-2 TRBV12-3/TRBV12-4 16 few CASSPWTGRTFYGYTF TGTGCCAGCAGCCCTTGGACAGGGAGAACCTTTTATGGCTACACCTTC
. TRBJ1-2 TRBV6-5 14 . CASSYRNRVHAYTF TGTGCCAGCAGTTATCGGAACAGGGTCCATGCCTACACCTTC
. TRBJ2-7 TRBV7-2 14 many CASSLDQGGREQYF TGTGCCAGCAGCTTAGATCAGGGGGGCCGCGAGCAGTACTTC
TRBD1 TRBJ1-1 TRBV6-1 15 . CASSQTGQQNTEAFF TGTGCCAGCAGCCAGACGGGACAGCAAAACACTGAAGCTTTCTTT
. TRBJ2-7 TRBV5-6 12 many CASSLGRDEQYF TGTGCCAGCAGCTTGGGCAGGGACGAGCAGTACTTC
. TRBJ1-2 TRBV24-1 13 many CATSGEGSDGYTF TGTGCCACCAGTGGAGAGGGTTCGGATGGCTACACCTTC
. TRBJ2-2 TRBV7-9 13 . CASGRKAPLELFF TGTGCCAGCGGCCGAAAAGCCCCCTTAGAGTTGTTTTTT
. TRBJ1-2 TRBV12-3/TRBV12-4 14 few CASTYRLSNYGYTF TGTGCCAGCACCTACAGGCTTTCTAACTATGGCTACACCTTC
. TRBJ2-5 TRBV12-3/TRBV12-4 14 few CASSFMGRKETQYF TGTGCCAGCAGTTTTATGGGTCGGAAGGAGACCCAGTACTTC
. TRBJ2-5 TRBV20-1 14 many CSASSPMRDSDANF TGCAGTGCTAGTTCCCCTATGAGAGACAGCGATGCAAACTTC
. TRBJ2-7 TRBV10-3 13 . CATTPQAKDEQYF TGTGCCACCACTCCCCAGGCCAAGGACGAGCAGTACTTC
TRBD1 TRBJ2-1 TRBV6-1 13 . CASSRGQGNEQFF TGTGCCAGCAGTCGAGGACAGGGCAATGAGCAGTTCTTC
TRBD1 TRBJ1-1 TRBV10-2 14 . CAIPPKDRATEAFF TGCGCCATCCCACCAAAGGACAGGGCCACTGAAGCTTTCTTT
. TRBJ2-5 TRBV12-3/TRBV12-4 18 . CASSRVGELPAGQETQYF TGTGCCAGCAGTCGGGTGGGGGAGTTGCCAGCAGGGCAAGAGACCCAGTACTTC
TRBD2 TRBJ2-2 TRBV7-3 17 . CASSRGTSGANTGELFF TGTGCCAGCAGCCGAGGGACTAGCGGAGCGAACACCGGGGAGCTGTTTTTT
. TRBJ2-2 TRBV6-1 14 few CASRRGKNTGELFF TGTGCCAGCAGACGGGGGAAGAACACCGGGGAGCTGTTTTTT
TRBD1 TRBJ1-1 TRBV6-5 14 few CASRRDRGFAEAFF TGTGCCAGCAGGCGGGACAGGGGGTTTGCTGAAGCTTTCTTT
TRBD1 TRBJ2-7 TRBV7-6 14 many CASTLGQGPYEQYF TGTGCCAGCACCCTCGGACAGGGGCCCTACGAGCAGTACTTC
. TRBJ2-7 TRBV27 14 . CASSLSRDAPWQYF TGTGCCAGCAGTTTAAGTAGGGACGCTCCCTGGCAGTACTTC
. TRBJ1-3 TRBV20-1 15 many CSAPAGSRLGNTIYF TGCAGTGCCCCCGCGGGTTCGCGTCTTGGAAACACCATATATTTT
. TRBJ2-3 TRBV15 12 . CATSRDSGTQYF TGTGCCACCAGCAGAGATTCTGGTACGCAGTATTTT
. TRBJ2-7 TRBV10-2 13 . CASIQTGAYEQYF TGCGCCAGCATCCAGACAGGAGCCTACGAGCAGTACTTC
. TRBJ2-1 TRBV29-1 11 . CSGKRVNEQFF TGCAGCGGGAAGAGGGTAAATGAGCAGTTCTTC
. TRBJ1-1 TRBV5-6 15 . CASSLAPGTNTEAFF TGTGCCAGCAGCTTGGCCCCGGGTACGAACACTGAAGCTTTCTTT
TRBD1 TRBJ1-5 TRBV2 14 . CATRQGSSNQPQHF TGTGCCACTCGACAGGGATCTAGCAATCAGCCCCAGCATTTT
TRBD1 TRBJ1-2 TRBV6-1 14 . CASRSTGGENGYTF TGTGCCAGCAGGTCGACAGGGGGCGAAAATGGCTACACCTTC
TRBD2 TRBJ2-3 TRBV10-3 16 once CAISVGASGTTDTQYF TGTGCCATCAGTGTAGGTGCTAGCGGGACCACAGATACGCAGTATTTT
. TRBJ1-6 TRBV12-3/TRBV12-4 14 many CASSLEGNNSPLHF TGTGCCAGCAGTTTAGAAGGGAATAATTCACCCCTCCACTTT
. TRBJ1-2 TRBV7-3 14 . CASSAGGGRDGYTF TGTGCCAGCAGCGCAGGTGGGGGTAGGGATGGCTACACCTTC
. TRBJ1-5 TRBV5-6 16 . CASSWRTGAGNQPQHF TGTGCCAGCAGCTGGAGGACGGGGGCAGGCAATCAGCCCCAGCATTTT
TRBD1 TRBJ1-1 TRBV7-4 14 . CASSPGTGSPEAFF TGTGCCAGCAGCCCCGGGACAGGGAGTCCTGAAGCTTTCTTT
. TRBJ1-5 TRBV3-1 14 . CASSKATWDQPQHF TGTGCCAGCAGCAAAGCGACATGGGACCAGCCCCAGCATTTT
TRBD2 TRBJ2-7 TRBV2 15 many CASSEGGLASYEQYF TGTGCCAGCAGTGAAGGGGGACTAGCCTCCTACGAGCAGTACTTC
TRBD2 TRBJ2-7 TRBV10-3 15 . CAIRATSGFSYEQYF TGTGCCATCAGAGCGACTAGCGGCTTCTCCTACGAGCAGTACTTC
. TRBJ2-5 TRBV11-3 20 . CASSSLWPEGSRGAQETQYF TGTGCCAGCAGCTCCCTGTGGCCGGAGGGATCCAGAGGGGCCCAAGAGACCCAGTACTTC
. TRBJ1-1 TRBV20-1 12 . CSAMRGPIGAFF TGCAGTGCTATGAGGGGTCCCATCGGAGCTTTCTTT